The subject of this entry is one TCR beta chain. Its cognate antigen is unknown. This CDR3 has 15 amino acids. Trimming cost V 2 bases and J 0 bases, with 9 bases left between them. CDR1 MRHNA and CDR2 SNTAGT come from the germline V gene. These data originate in a study of cytomegalovirus exposure and HLA in healthy donors. The overall study: Earlier results showed approximately 110 million unique TCR beta sequences derived from roughly 180 million T cells. Overall study results and limits: TCR beta chain V- and J-gene trimming was linked, in a later analysis, to a missense variant in DCLRE1C.

The PCR used 60 Vbeta and 13 Jbeta primers. Produced via immunoSEQ multiplex PCR; TCRdb's table is partial and in-frame only. Its clone listing holds roughly 34,000 clones. Sequenced input: PBMCs. The chain uses TRBV6-4 and TRBJ2-3; D perhaps matches TRBD2 (7 bases). The receptor was isolated from a man aged 35 to 55 in good health and CMV-seronegative. CDR3 coding DNA: TGTGCCAGCAGTGACGCGGGGGCTAGCACAGATACGCAGTATTTT. This gives the protein CASSDAGASTDTQYF.